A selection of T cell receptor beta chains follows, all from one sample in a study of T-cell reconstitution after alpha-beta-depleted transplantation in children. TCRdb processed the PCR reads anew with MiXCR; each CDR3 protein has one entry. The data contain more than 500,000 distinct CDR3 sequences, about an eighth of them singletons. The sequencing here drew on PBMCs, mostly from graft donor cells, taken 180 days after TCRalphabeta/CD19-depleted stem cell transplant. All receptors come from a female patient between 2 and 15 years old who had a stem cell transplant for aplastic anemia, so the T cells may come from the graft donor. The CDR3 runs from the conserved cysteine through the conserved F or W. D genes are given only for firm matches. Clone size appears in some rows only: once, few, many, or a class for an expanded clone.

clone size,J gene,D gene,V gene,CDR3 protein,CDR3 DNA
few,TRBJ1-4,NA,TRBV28,CASSYGTATNEKLFF,TGTGCCAGCAGTTACGGGACGGCAACTAATGAAAAACTGTTTTTT
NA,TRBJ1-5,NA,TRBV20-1,CSASREANQPQHF,TGCAGTGCTAGCAGGGAAGCCAATCAGCCCCAGCATTTT
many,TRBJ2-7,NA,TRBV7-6,CASSPTGSYEQYF,TGTGCCAGCTCCCCTACGGGGTCCTACGAGCAGTACTTC
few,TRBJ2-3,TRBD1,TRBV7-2,CASSRGTGRTDTQYF,TGTGCCAGCAGCCGGGGGACAGGGCGCACAGATACGCAGTATTTT
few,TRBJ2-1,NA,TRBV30,CAWSPQPKSEQFF,TGTGCCTGGAGTCCGCAGCCCAAAAGTGAGCAGTTCTTC
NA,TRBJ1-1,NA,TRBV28,CASRPEGTEAFF,TGTGCCAGCAGGCCGGAAGGCACTGAAGCTTTCTTT
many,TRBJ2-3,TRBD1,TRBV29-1,CSVEGAGGPDTQYF,TGCAGCGTTGAAGGGGCAGGGGGACCAGATACGCAGTATTTT
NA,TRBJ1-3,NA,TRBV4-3,CASSQARAGNTIYF,TGCGCCAGCAGCCAGGCGAGGGCAGGAAACACCATATATTTT
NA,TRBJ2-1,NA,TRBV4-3,CASSQDWSPNEQFF,TGCGCCAGCAGCCAAGATTGGTCTCCCAATGAGCAGTTCTTC
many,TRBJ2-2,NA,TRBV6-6,CASSYLDTTGELFF,TGTGCCAGCAGTTACCTAGACACCACCGGGGAGCTGTTTTTT